This is a list of T cell receptor beta chains from one sample in a study of blood T cell repertoires in COVID-19. Clones were sequenced by immunoSEQ multiplex PCR, and TCRdb holds only the in-frame ones, with some missing. Here the sample spans approximately 220,000 clones, about nine tenths being singletons. Material for sequencing was PBMCs or T cells enriched from blood (not recorded which). Source of these receptors: a young man who had recovered from COVID-19. Each CDR3 is given with its conserved first and last residue. The D gene is left open where the match is weak. Clone size, where shown, is once, few, many, or a class for clones that have expanded.

clone_size d_call j_call v_call cdr3_aa cdr3_nt
once - TRBJ1-2 TRBV29-1 CSVEDRTGNYGYTF TGCAGCGTTGAAGATCGTACAGGGAACTATGGCTACACCTTC
- - TRBJ1-2 TRBV5-1 CASSLGQNYGYTF TGCGCCAGCAGCTTGGGACAGAACTATGGCTACACCTTC
- - TRBJ1-5 TRBV6-5 CASSWEHWGNQPQHF TGTGCCAGCAGTTGGGAGCACTGGGGCAATCAGCCCCAGCATTTT
once - TRBJ1-1 TRBV9 CASSVGRVGEAFF TGTGCCAGCAGCGTAGGGAGGGTGGGTGAAGCTTTCTTT
- TRBD1 TRBJ2-7 TRBV10-3 CAISRTGAYEQYF TGTGCCATCAGTCGGACAGGGGCCTACGAGCAGTACTTC
- TRBD1 TRBJ2-7 TRBV7-9 CASSQDRGKYEQYF TGTGCCAGCAGCCAAGACAGGGGGAAGTACGAGCAGTACTTC
- - TRBJ2-7 TRBV19 CASSIGGTGSYEQYF TGTGCCAGTAGTATCGGGGGAACGGGTTCCTACGAGCAGTACTTC
- - TRBJ2-3 TRBV13 CASSPGAGSTDTQYF TGTGCCAGCAGCCCAGGGGCAGGGAGCACAGATACGCAGTATTTT
- TRBD2 TRBJ2-5 TRBV7-7 CASSLVGLAGGIQETQYF TGTGCCAGCAGCTTAGTTGGACTAGCGGGGGGAATCCAAGAGACCCAGTACTTC
- TRBD2 TRBJ2-7 TRBV5-4 CASSLNRAGTSGSYEQYF TGTGCCAGCAGCTTGAACAGAGCCGGGACTAGCGGGAGCTACGAGCAGTACTTC
- - TRBJ1-1 TRBV5-6 CASKLGTLNTEAFF TGTGCCAGCAAACTCGGGACTTTGAACACTGAAGCTTTCTTT
once - TRBJ2-3 TRBV6-2/TRBV6-3 CASSYRLVGRDTQYF TGTGCCAGCAGTTACCGTCTTGTCGGTCGGGATACGCAGTATTTT
- TRBD2 TRBJ2-5 TRBV25-1 CASSEYRAGDETQYF TGTGCCAGCAGTGAATATCGGGCGGGGGACGAGACCCAGTACTTC
- - TRBJ1-5 TRBV2 CASKNGGGFSNQPQHF TGTGCCAGCAAGAACGGTGGGGGGTTTAGCAATCAGCCCCAGCATTTT
- - TRBJ2-7 TRBV9 CASSVDGGSYEQYF TGTGCCAGCAGCGTAGATGGGGGGTCCTACGAGCAGTACTTC
- TRBD2 TRBJ2-3 TRBV13 CASRLAGIGTDTQYF TGTGCCAGCCGACTAGCGGGAATCGGCACAGATACGCAGTATTTT
- - TRBJ1-1 TRBV3-1/TRBV3-2 CASSQQNTEAFF TGTGCCAGCAGCCAACAGAACACTGAAGCTTTCTTT
- TRBD2 TRBJ2-1 TRBV5-4 CASSQAGESYNEQFF TGTGCCAGCAGTCAGGCGGGAGAATCCTACAATGAGCAGTTCTTC
- - TRBJ1-5 TRBV4-1 CASSQDKGGFGQPQHF TGCGCCAGCAGCCAAGATAAGGGAGGATTTGGTCAGCCCCAGCATTTT
- TRBD1 TRBJ1-2 TRBV7-8 CASSSRPGQGANYGYTF TGTGCCAGCAGCTCCCGACCGGGACAGGGGGCAAACTATGGCTACACCTTC
- - TRBJ1-2 TRBV4-1 CASSQALQGLGYGYTF TGCGCCAGCAGCCAAGCCTTACAGGGCTTGGGCTATGGCTACACCTTC
- - TRBJ2-7 TRBV3-1/TRBV3-2 CASSQALARTIYEQYF TGTGCCAGCAGCCAAGCGCTAGCGAGGACAATCTACGAGCAGTACTTC
- - TRBJ1-5 TRBV28 CASSLGAADSNQPQHF TGTGCCAGCAGTTTAGGGGCCGCAGATAGCAATCAGCCCCAGCATTTT
- TRBD1 TRBJ2-1 TRBV28 CASKGTEYNEQFF TGTGCCAGCAAAGGGACAGAATACAATGAGCAGTTCTTC
- - TRBJ1-2 TRBV29-1 CSVEGGYGYTF TGCAGCGTTGAGGGGGGCTATGGCTACACCTTC
- - TRBJ1-1 TRBV13 CASSEENTEAFF TGTGCCAGCAGCGAGGAGAACACTGAAGCTTTCTTT
- TRBD1 TRBJ2-3 TRBV7-2 CASSLYRTGFEDTQYF TGTGCCAGCAGCTTATATAGGACAGGGTTTGAAGATACGCAGTATTTT
- TRBD2 TRBJ2-5 TRBV7-9 CASSLVRLAGRTQETQYF TGTGCCAGCAGCTTGGTCAGACTAGCGGGCCGAACCCAAGAGACCCAGTACTTC
- TRBD1 TRBJ1-2 TRBV6-6 CASSYPGTGEGYTF TGTGCCAGCAGTTACCCCGGGACAGGGGAAGGCTACACCTTC
- TRBD1 TRBJ1-6 TRBV5-1 CASSLGIRDRGSPLHF TGCGCCAGCAGCTTGGGTATCCGGGACAGGGGATCACCCCTCCACTTT
- - TRBJ2-7 TRBV9 CASSSGSAPSYEQYF TGTGCCAGCAGCTCAGGGTCAGCGCCCTCCTACGAGCAGTACTTC
- - TRBJ2-7 TRBV25-1 CASSEEGGYEQYF TGTGCCAGCAGTGAAGAGGGCGGGTACGAGCAGTACTTC
once - TRBJ1-1 TRBV5-1 CASSLDTPNTEAFF TGCGCCAGCAGCTTGGACACCCCAAACACTGAAGCTTTCTTT
- - TRBJ1-1 TRBV2 CASSVGGIGEAFF TGTGCCAGCAGTGTCGGAGGTATTGGTGAAGCTTTCTTT
- TRBD2 TRBJ2-1 TRBV3-1/TRBV3-2 CASSQDRLLAALDEQFF TGTGCCAGCAGCCAAGATAGGTTACTAGCGGCCCTCGATGAGCAGTTCTTC
- TRBD1 TRBJ1-3 TRBV19 CASIPPGQGQGNTIYF TGTGCCAGTATCCCACCGGGACAGGGTCAAGGAAACACCATATATTTT
- - TRBJ2-3 TRBV5-1 CASSLRVGARVTDTQYF TGCGCCAGCAGCTTGCGGGTTGGGGCGCGAGTCACAGATACGCAGTATTTT
- - TRBJ2-1 TRBV10-3 CAISGAGTLNDEQFF TGTGCCATCAGTGGGGCCGGGACTCTCAACGATGAGCAGTTCTTC
- - TRBJ1-1 TRBV10-1 CASSESGAGEAFF TGCGCCAGCAGTGAGTCAGGGGCCGGTGAAGCTTTCTTT